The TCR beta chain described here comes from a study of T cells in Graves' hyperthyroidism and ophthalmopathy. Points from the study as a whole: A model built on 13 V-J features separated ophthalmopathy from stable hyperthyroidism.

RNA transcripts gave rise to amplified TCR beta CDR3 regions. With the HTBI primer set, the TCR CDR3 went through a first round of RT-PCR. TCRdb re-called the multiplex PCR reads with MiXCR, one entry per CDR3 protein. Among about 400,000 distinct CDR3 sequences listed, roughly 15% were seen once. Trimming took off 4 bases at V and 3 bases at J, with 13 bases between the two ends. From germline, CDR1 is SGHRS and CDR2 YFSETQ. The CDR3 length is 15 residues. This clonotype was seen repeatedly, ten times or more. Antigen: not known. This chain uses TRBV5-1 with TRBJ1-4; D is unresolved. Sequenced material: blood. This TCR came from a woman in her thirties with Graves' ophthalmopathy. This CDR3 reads CASSRTPGANEKLFF. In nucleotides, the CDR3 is TGCGCCAGCAGCAGGACGCCCGGGGCTAATGAAAAACTGTTTTTT.